A single sample gave rise to the 23 T cell receptor beta chains below, sequenced in a study of cytomegalovirus exposure and HLA in healthy donors (dated by TCRdb to 2016 to 2017). Preparation of the library involved the immunoSEQ multiplex PCR assay. For the multiplex PCR, a mixture combining 60 forward primers for TCR Vbeta segments and 13 reverse primers for TCR Jbeta segments was used. Here the immuneACCESS table is served through TCRdb, limited to in-frame sequences with V and J called. Missing clones are a known gap in these copies; in checked studies unresolved V genes cover under half, and the rest lacks a known reason. The sample records about 130,000 clones, around 85% of which are singletons. The ten largest clones capture about 6.7% of the sample. Sequenced material: PBMCs. Receptor source: a woman aged 30 to 39 in good health and CMV-seropositive.

The chain combines TRBV2 with TRBJ2-1; no clear D gene. Germline CDR1 is SNHLY and CDR2 is FYNNEI. V shed 8 bases and J shed 3 bases, with 11 bases lying between them. The CDR3 covers 13 residues. The CDR3 is CASRAPYYNEQFF. The CDR3 region has the DNA TGTGCCAGCCGAGCTCCTTACTACAATGAGCAGTTCTTC.

Turning to this clone: Other DNA variants within this sample encode the same CDR3. The rearrangement joins TRBV27 to TRBJ1-4; D is unresolved. The CDR3 is made up of 13 amino acids. Per germline, CDR1 MNHEY and CDR2 SMNVEV (reference sequence). With 2 bases removed from V and 5 bases from J, the gap between germline ends came to 6 bases. The CDR3: CASSLRVNEKLFF. The CDR3 bases are TGTGCCAGCAGTTTACGGGTAAATGAAAAACTGTTTTTT.

The chain has TRBV19 and TRBJ1-1, with 8 bases aligning to TRBD1. The CDR3 consists of 12 residues. Germline CDR1 is LNHDA and CDR2 is SQIVND (reference sequence). Germline trimming cut 3 bases from V and 8 bases from J; bases unmatched to any gene: 2. The chain's CDR3 is CASSIYRGEAFF. The CDR3 DNA follows: TGTGCCAGTAGTATCTACAGGGGGGAAGCTTTCTTT.

The rearrangement links TRBV30 to TRBJ1-1; D is unresolved. The length of the CDR3 is 13 residues. Germline V CDR1 and CDR2: GTSNPN, SVGIG (reference sequence). Trimming shortened V by 0 bases and J by 7 bases, and 12 bases separated the two germline ends. For the CDR3, the DNA is TGTGCCTGGAGTGTACTTGGGCGGGGTGAAGCTTTCTTT. Amino acids: CAWSVLGRGEAFF.

V gene TRBV4-1 combines with J gene TRBJ2-3; 10 bases align to TRBD1. Per the germline V gene, CDR1 is MGHRA and CDR2 is YSYEKL. The CDR3 has 16 amino acids. V was clipped by 4 bases and J by 1 base; unmatched bases: 5. DNA of the CDR3: TGCGCCAGCAGCCGCCCTGGACAGGGGGGCACAGATACGCAGTATTTT. Translated: CASSRPGQGGTDTQYF.

This chain joins TRBV27 and TRBJ1-5; the D is unclear. In germline, CDR1 is MNHEY, CDR2 SMNVEV (reference sequence). The length of the CDR3 is 14 residues. With 5 bases removed from V and 1 base from J, the gap between germline ends came to 9 bases. The chain's CDR3 is CASSTAASNQPQHF. For the CDR3, the DNA is TGTGCCAGCAGTACAGCGGCAAGCAATCAGCCCCAGCATTTT.

The chain has TRBV5-1 and TRBJ1-6; 8 nucleotides match TRBD1. This CDR3 has 14 amino acids. After removal of 1 base from V and 9 bases from J, the junction contained 3 bases not matched to a gene. In germline, CDR1 is SGHRS, CDR2 YFSETQ. The CDR3 sequence is CASSLTGGGSPLHF. In DNA, the CDR3 is TGCGCCAGCAGCTTGACAGGGGGAGGTTCACCCCTCCACTTT. The variable domain in full, completed from reference TRBV5-1 and TRBJ1-6, reads KAGVTQTPRYLIKTRGQQVTLSCSPISGHRSVSWYQQTPGQGLQFLFEYFSETQRNKGNFPGRFSGRQFSNSRSEMNVSTLELGDSALYLCASSLTGGGSPLHFGNGTRLTVT.

The chain uses TRBV18 and TRBJ2-2, with D possibly being TRBD1 (5 bases). The germline gives CDR1 KGHSH, CDR2 LQKENI. CDR3 length: 16 residues. Trimming removed 0 bases at V and 6 bases at J, with 14 bases between. The CDR3 reads CASSPPSRARPGELFF. Here the CDR3 DNA reads TGTGCCAGCTCACCACCATCCAGGGCTCGGCCCGGGGAGCTGTTTTTT.

V gene TRBV9 combines with J gene TRBJ2-7; 10 bases map to TRBD1. With V trimmed by 4 bases and J by 0 bases, 1 base remained unmatched. Germline CDR1 SGDLS, CDR2 YYNGEE. This CDR3 is built from 14 residues. The CDR3 DNA reads TGTGCCAGCAGCCGGACAGGGGGCTCCTACGAGCAGTACTTC. Protein product: CASSRTGGSYEQYF.

This chain connects TRBV6-1 to TRBJ1-3, with a weak D call TRBD1 (6 bases). This CDR3 region has 14 residues. V lost 3 bases to trimming and J lost 2 bases, with 8 bases between them. The germline V gene has CDR1 MNHNS and CDR2 SASEGT. The CDR3 protein is CASSDKGAGNTIYF. The CDR3 bases are TGTGCCAGCAGTGATAAGGGGGCTGGAAACACCATATATTTT.

The chain couples TRBV29-1 to TRBJ1-1, with TRBD1 as a possible D gene (6 bases). Deletions cut 7 bases from V and 1 base from J, with 13 bases between. CDR3 length: 13 amino acids. Germline V gives CDR1 SQVTM, CDR2 ANQGSEA. The DNA for the CDR3 is TGCAGCGCCATGCAGGGGCCGAACACTGAAGCTTTCTTT. It encodes CSAMQGPNTEAFF.

This clone has just a few counts. The chain recombines TRBV6-1 with TRBJ2-1; 10 bases match TRBD2. The CDR3 covers 15 residues. Germline V gene data show CDR1 as MNHNS and CDR2 as SASEGT. V shed 1 base, J shed 6 bases, and the junction held 3 bases outside the gene matches. CDR3 nucleotide sequence: TGTGCCAGCAGTGAAGTAGCGGGAGGTATCAATGAGCAGTTCTTC. As protein: CASSEVAGGINEQFF.

The V gene is TRBV5-1, the J gene TRBJ2-5; no definite D call. Trimming pared 1 base from V and 5 bases from J, leaving 12 bases between. From germline, CDR1 is SGHRS and CDR2 YFSETQ. This CDR3 comprises 14 residues. The CDR3 DNA sequence: TGCGCCAGCAGCTTGACAGTACCCTCGGAGACCCAGTACTTC. Encoded protein: CASSLTVPSETQYF.

The V and J genes are TRBV11-3 and TRBJ2-7, with 10 bases that match TRBD2. Trimming cost V 5 bases and J 5 bases; bases outside gene matches: 9. CDR1 and CDR2 (germline): SGHNT, YENEEA. The CDR3 has 15 residues. CDR3: CASSLRLAGLDEQYF. CDR3 sequence (DNA): TGTGCCAGCAGCCTTAGACTAGCGGGCCTTGACGAGCAGTACTTC.

The chain carries TRBV28 and TRBJ1-4, with D unresolved. CDR3 length: 15 amino acids. CDR1 and CDR2 (germline): MDHEN, SYDVKM. V lost 6 bases to trimming and J lost 0 bases, with 11 bases between them. Here the CDR3 reads CASSHQFATNEKLFF. The DNA for the CDR3 is TGTGCCAGCAGCCATCAGTTCGCAACTAATGAAAAACTGTTTTTT.

The rearrangement joins TRBV10-3 to TRBJ2-1, with a tentative D call TRBD1 (5 bases). CDR3 length equals 16 residues. Germline CDR1 ENHRY, CDR2 SYGVKD. The germline V and J ends were trimmed by 1 base and 0 bases, with 10 bases remaining between them. CDR3 nucleotides: TGTGCCATCAGTGAGTATGGGGCAAGCTCCTACAATGAGCAGTTCTTC. Protein product: CAISEYGASSYNEQFF.

The chain is built from TRBV5-1 and TRBJ2-1; no definite D call. Between the trimmed V and J ends, which lost 1 base and 10 bases, there was a span of 12 bases. Germline CDR1 is SGHRS and CDR2 is YFSETQ. The CDR3 has 13 residues. CDR3 sequence: CASSLTPAEEQFF. As DNA, the CDR3 is TGCGCCAGCAGCTTGACCCCCGCGGAGGAGCAGTTCTTC.

The rearrangement links TRBV19 to TRBJ1-1; no clear D gene. Germline CDR1 reads LNHDA; CDR2 reads SQIVND (reference sequence). CDR3 length equals 14 residues. With 7 bases removed from V and 0 bases from J, the gap between germline ends came to 12 bases. The CDR3 protein is CASTWAAMNTEAFF. CDR3 DNA: TGTGCCAGTACGTGGGCCGCGATGAACACTGAAGCTTTCTTT.

The chain uses TRBV28 and TRBJ2-1; TRBD1 matches at 7 bases. After removal of 4 bases from V and 1 base from J, the junction contained 4 bases not matched to a gene. This CDR3 is built from 15 residues. CDR1 MDHEN and CDR2 SYDVKM come from the germline V gene. The CDR3 nucleotides are TGTGCCAGCAGTTCCCTACAGGGGTCCTACAATGAGCAGTTCTTC. Residues: CASSSLQGSYNEQFF.

The V gene is TRBV28, the J gene TRBJ1-4; tentatively, D is TRBD1 (5 bases). This CDR3 is 16 amino acids long. Germline V gives CDR1 MDHEN, CDR2 SYDVKM. V gave up 3 bases and J gave up 6 bases, with 17 bases separating them. This CDR3 is CASSLSGNPKDEKLFF. In nucleotides, the CDR3 is TGTGCCAGCAGTTTGTCAGGGAACCCAAAGGATGAAAAACTGTTTTTT.

The J gene is TRBJ1-2, the V gene TRBV21-1; the table gives TRBD1 as D, unverified against the DNA. TRBV21-1 is assigned pseudogene status. This CDR3 contains 15 residues. The CDR3 region has the DNA TGTGCCAGCAGCAAAGAGGGGGCGGGAACCTATGGCTACACCTTC. This sequence encodes CASSKEGAGTYGYTF.

The chain carries TRBV13 and TRBJ2-5; tentative D call: TRBD2 (6 bases). The DNA end is a closer match to TRBJ2-7, so the J assignment may be wrong. The CDR3 has 15 residues. Germline V gene data show CDR1 as PRHDT and CDR2 as FYEKMQ (reference sequence). The CDR3 DNA follows: TGTGCCAGCAGCACTCGTGGAGGAGGGCCCTACGAGCAGTACTTC. It translates to CASSTRGGGPYEQYF.

The rearrangement uses TRBV29-1 and TRBJ1-4; D remains ambiguous. CDR1 is SQVTM, CDR2 ANQGSEA, per germline. The CDR3 is made up of 13 amino acids. V lost 6 bases and J lost 5, with 13 bases in between. The CDR3 here is CSVAPSQNEKLFF. In DNA, the CDR3 is TGCAGCGTCGCTCCTTCCCAGAATGAAAAACTGTTTTTT.